One sample yielded the 15 T cell receptor beta chains listed below, sequenced in a study of shared T cell receptors in the human thymus. Using immunoSEQ multiplex PCR, the repertoire was profiled, and TCRdb retains in-frame clones only, with some absent. Of fewer than 700,000 clones in the sample, approximately 90% were seen once. These data also featured in a second study, about human thymus T cells.

The sequencing input was thymocytes. The source is a boy less than two years old with a congenital heart defect.

A remark on this clone: This sample includes further DNA sequences coding for the same CDR3. CDR3: CASSPLSYEQYF. The CDR3 DNA reads TGTGCCAGCAGTCCCCTCTCCTACGAGCAGTACTTC. The chain has TRBV28 and TRBJ2-7, with D unresolved. Germline lookup yields CDR1 MDHEN and CDR2 SYDVKM. V shed 5 bases and J shed 0 bases, with 5 bases lying between them. This CDR3 spans 12 amino acids.

This clone was observed a single time. V and J are TRBV5-8 and TRBJ2-3, with D possibly matching TRBD2 (5 bases). The CDR3 is 16 amino acids. The germline V gene encodes CDR1 SGHTS and CDR2 YDEGEE. The V and J ends lost 5 bases and 1 base respectively, with 17 bases between them. The CDR3 DNA reads TGTGCCAGCAGATCCTGGTTCCTAGCCCGCACAGATACGCAGTATTTT. Protein: CASRSWFLARTDTQYF.

On this clone itself: The same CDR3 is also encoded by other DNA sequences in this sample. The chain joins TRBV19 to TRBJ1-2; possibly TRBD1 for D (5 bases). The CDR3 totals 12 residues. V lost 5 bases, J lost 4 bases, and 8 bases lay in between. Per germline, CDR1 LNHDA and CDR2 SQIVND (reference sequence). The CDR3 spells CASSRGGYGYTF. CDR3 DNA sequence: TGTGCCAGTAGTCGGGGGGGCTATGGCTACACCTTC.

The chain has TRBV7-2 and TRBJ2-7, with D possibly being TRBD2 (6 bases). This CDR3 is built from 16 residues. Germline V lookup: CDR1 SGHTA, CDR2 FQGNSA. Deletions cut 5 bases from V and 3 bases from J, with 20 bases between. The CDR3 DNA sequence: TGTGCCAGCAGCCCCTACCCCCGCCCGGGACTCTACGAGCAGTACTTC. Its translation is CASSPYPRPGLYEQYF.

Remarks on this clone: The identical CDR3 is also encoded by other nucleotide sequences in the sample. V usage is TRBV6-5 and J usage is TRBJ1-2; no definite D call. Germline V gives CDR1 MNHEY, CDR2 SVGAGI. With 2 bases removed from V and 1 base from J, the gap between germline ends came to 5 bases. The CDR3 has 13 residues. The CDR3 region has the DNA TGTGCCAGCAGTTACGAGGGTAACTATGGCTACACCTTC. Encoded protein: CASSYEGNYGYTF.

The rearrangement joins TRBV28 to TRBJ2-4, with D tentatively TRBD1 (6 bases). The V and J ends lost 5 bases and 1 base respectively, with 12 bases between them. The CDR3 totals 15 residues. Germline V CDR1 and CDR2: MDHEN, SYDVKM. The CDR3 DNA reads TGTGCCAGCAGTGAAAACCAGGGGGCCAAAAACATTCAGTACTTC. This codes for CASSENQGAKNIQYF.

This chain connects TRBV25-1 to TRBJ2-3, with 11 bases identical to TRBD2. The CDR3 is 16 amino acids. V was pared by 4 bases and J by 8 bases, with 11 bases of the junction left unmatched. Germline CDR1 MGHDK, CDR2 SYGVNS. CDR3 region: CASSVILAGGPRTQYF. Here the CDR3 DNA reads TGTGCCAGCAGTGTTATTCTAGCGGGAGGCCCCCGTACGCAGTATTTT.

The V call is TRBV18, the J call TRBJ1-1; no firm D call. The CDR3 consists of 15 residues. The germline CDR1 and CDR2 sequences are KGHSH and LQKENI. The germline V and J ends were trimmed by 2 bases and 0 bases, with 10 bases remaining between them. The CDR3 reads CASSPKGLMNTEAFF. Written as DNA, the CDR3 is TGTGCCAGCTCACCAAAAGGACTCATGAACACTGAAGCTTTCTTT. Variable domain in full (rest from reference TRBV18 and TRBJ1-1): NAGVMQNPRHLVRRRGQEARLRCSPMKGHSHVYWYRQLPEEGLKFMVYLQKENIIDESGMPKERFSAEFPKEGPSILRIQQVVRGDSAAYFCASSPKGLMNTEAFFGQGTRLTVV.

The genes are TRBV28 and TRBJ2-1, with 10 bases fitting TRBD1. CDR3 length equals 15 residues. Germline trimming cut 6 bases from V and 3 bases from J; bases unmatched to any gene: 5. Germline CDR1 and CDR2: MDHEN and SYDVKM. The CDR3 is CASSKTGGGYNEQFF. The CDR3 DNA is TGTGCCAGCAGCAAGACAGGGGGCGGCTACAATGAGCAGTTCTTC.

A few counts support this clone. This rearrangement joins TRBV18 to TRBJ1-2, with TRBD1 matching over 8 bases. The junction had 6 bases not matched to a gene; V was cut back by 3 bases and J by 3 bases. Germline V gives CDR1 KGHSH, CDR2 LQKENI. The CDR3 is 15 amino acids. As DNA, the CDR3 is TGTGCCAGCTCACCGTCCACAGGGGGGCACTATGGCTACACCTTC. Amino acids: CASSPSTGGHYGYTF.

In this sample, this clone turned up once. The V and J genes are TRBV28 and TRBJ1-4; TRBD1 matches at 7 bases. In germline, CDR1 is MDHEN, CDR2 SYDVKM. After removal of 3 bases from V and 8 bases from J, the junction contained 6 bases not matched to a gene. The length of the CDR3 is 14 residues. The CDR3 nucleotides read TGTGCCAGCAGTTTTAGAGGGGGCGGGGAAAAACTGTTTTTT. Its translation is CASSFRGGGEKLFF.

The V and J genes are TRBV4-1 and TRBJ2-3; tentative D call: TRBD2 (6 bases). Germline lookup yields CDR1 MGHRA and CDR2 YSYEKL. The CDR3 covers 17 residues. V lost 0 bases and J 8 bases, leaving 21 bases between the germline ends. The CDR3 coding sequence is TGCGCCAGCAGCCAAGATCTTAAGCCCATCCCCGGGGGTACGCAGTATTTT. As protein: CASSQDLKPIPGGTQYF.

This chain connects TRBV5-4 to TRBJ2-1; 7 nucleotides agree with TRBD2. V dropped 0 bases and J dropped 2; count of bases not matched to a gene: 17. CDR1 and CDR2 (germline): SGHNT, YYREEE (reference sequence). The CDR3 consists of 20 residues. This CDR3 is CASSLGEGKVMPLTYNEQFF. For the CDR3, the DNA is TGTGCCAGCAGCTTGGGGGAGGGGAAGGTCATGCCCCTCACCTACAATGAGCAGTTCTTC.

J is TRBJ1-5 and V is TRBV25-1; 10 bases are shared with TRBD1. The CDR3 has 14 residues. V shed 6 bases and J 6 bases; nucleotides not matched to a gene: 5. CDR1 MGHDK and CDR2 SYGVNS come from the germline V gene. The CDR3 reads CASSPRDRGQPQHF. CDR3 bases: TGTGCCAGCAGCCCACGGGACAGGGGTCAGCCCCAGCATTTT.

The chain recombines TRBV4-2 with TRBJ2-5; 7 bases line up with TRBD2. Germline V gives CDR1 LGHNA, CDR2 YNFKEQ. V trimming: 4 bases; J trimming: 2 bases; junction bases outside the gene matches: 13. The CDR3 spans 17 residues. CDR3 in amino acids: CASSLEPPSGIQETQYF. The DNA for the CDR3 is TGTGCCAGCAGCCTGGAACCCCCTAGCGGAATTCAAGAGACCCAGTACTTC.